Listed below are T cell receptor beta chains from one sample, sequenced in a study of technical replicates of blood from a few donors. The protocol was immunoSEQ multiplex PCR, while the TCRdb copy is restricted to in-frame clones and leaves out a portion. Altogether roughly 82,000 clones are present, about nine tenths being singletons, with the ten largest covering under 0.3%. Sequenced material: T cells isolated from PBMCs. These receptors were collected from a human donor in good health. The CDR3 runs from the conserved cysteine through the conserved F or W. Fields, in order: J gene, D gene, V gene, clone size, CDR3 protein, CDR3 DNA. The D gene is left open where the match is weak. A row's size may be missing; if present it is once, few, many or a size class.

TRBJ1-4 | NA | TRBV19 | NA | CASSHDRKLFF | TGTGCCAGTAGTCACGACAGAAAACTGTTTTTT
TRBJ2-5 | NA | TRBV2 | NA | CASSEGQAGQETQYF | TGTGCCAGCAGTGAAGGACAGGCTGGGCAAGAGACCCAGTACTTC
TRBJ2-3 | TRBD2 | TRBV6-1 | NA | CASSGASRGEPLRTDTQYF | TGTGCCAGCAGTGGGGCTTCGCGGGGGGAACCTCTCCGCACAGATACGCAGTATTTT
TRBJ2-1 | TRBD1 | TRBV11-3 | NA | CASSLGLSGQGIQFF | TGTGCCAGCAGCTTAGGACTTTCGGGACAGGGTATTCAGTTCTTC
TRBJ2-7 | TRBD1 | TRBV11-2 | once | CASSPGQGMEYEQYF | TGTGCCAGCAGCCCAGGACAGGGGATGGAGTACGAGCAGTACTTC
TRBJ2-3 | TRBD1 | TRBV4-2 | NA | CASSQDRTGFTDTQYF | TGTGCCAGCAGCCAGGACCGGACAGGGTTCACAGATACGCAGTATTTT
TRBJ2-3 | TRBD1 | TRBV19 | NA | CASSRWGQGPDTQYF | TGTGCCAGTAGTCGTTGGGGACAGGGTCCAGATACGCAGTATTTT
TRBJ1-4 | NA | TRBV12-2 | NA | CASRLETFYLSRKLFF | TGTGCAAGTCGCTTAGAAACGTTCTATTTGTCACGAAAACTGTTTTTT
TRBJ2-1 | TRBD1 | TRBV19 | NA | CASSIGQGPNEQFF | TGTGCCAGTAGTATAGGACAGGGACCCAATGAGCAGTTCTTC
TRBJ2-6 | TRBD1 | TRBV29-1 | NA | CSARTGGHSGANVLTF | TGCAGCGCAAGGACAGGGGGTCATTCTGGGGCCAACGTCCTGACTTTC
TRBJ2-1 | TRBD2 | TRBV4-2 | few | CASSQGLAVSYNEQFF | TGTGCCAGCAGCCAAGGACTAGCGGTTTCCTACAATGAGCAGTTCTTC
TRBJ2-7 | NA | TRBV7-2 | once | CASSLGLQRISYEQYF | TGTGCCAGCAGCTTAGGATTACAGCGGATCTCCTACGAGCAGTACTTC
TRBJ2-1 | NA | TRBV5-1 | NA | CASSPGTTSYNEQFF | TGCGCCAGCAGCCCTGGGACAACGAGCTACAATGAGCAGTTCTTC
TRBJ1-2 | NA | TRBV11-3 | NA | CASSLAGFGYGYTF | TGTGCCAGCAGCTTAGCAGGGTTTGGCTATGGCTACACCTTC
TRBJ1-4 | NA | TRBV5-1 | NA | CASTIGGDNEKLFF | TGCGCCAGCACCATCGGGGGGGATAATGAAAAACTGTTTTTT
TRBJ2-4 | TRBD1 | TRBV7-9 | NA | CASSPPTGDKNIQYF | TGTGCCAGCAGCCCCCCGACAGGGGACAAAAACATTCAGTACTTC
TRBJ2-1 | NA | TRBV5-1 | NA | CASSPGTLRSYNEQFF | TGCGCCAGCAGCCCAGGGACTTTACGCTCCTACAATGAGCAGTTCTTC
TRBJ1-3 | NA | TRBV6-5 | once | CASSYNSGNTIYF | TGTGCCAGCAGTTATAATTCTGGAAACACCATATATTTT
TRBJ2-2 | TRBD2 | TRBV28 | few | CASGELAVNTGELFF | TGTGCCAGCGGAGAACTAGCGGTAAACACCGGGGAGCTGTTTTTT
TRBJ2-3 | NA | TRBV6-4 | NA | CASSASSTTDTQYF | TGTGCCAGCAGTGCCAGTAGCACCACAGATACGCAGTATTTT
TRBJ1-2 | NA | TRBV7-2 | NA | CASSPSRTVGNYGYTF | TGTGCCAGCAGCCCATCCAGGACAGTCGGGAACTATGGCTACACCTTC
TRBJ2-7 | NA | TRBV5-1 | NA | CASSLAQGRVYEQYF | TGCGCCAGCAGCTTGGCCCAGGGGAGAGTCTACGAGCAGTACTTC
TRBJ1-1 | NA | TRBV4-2 | NA | CASSQGGMNTEAFF | TGTGCCAGCAGCCAAGGGGGCATGAACACTGAAGCTTTCTTT
TRBJ2-3 | NA | TRBV5-8 | NA | CASSRPSETSVTQYF | TGTGCCAGCAGCCGTCCATCGGAGACTAGTGTTACGCAGTATTTT